The 26 T cell receptor beta chains below come from one sample, sequenced in a study of tumor-infiltrating lymphocytes in localized non-small cell lung cancer. Generated by immunoSEQ multiplex PCR, the TCRdb table keeps only in-frame clones and is missing some. The table lists over 3,000 clones, over 60% of them singletons, with about 18% in the top ten. Sequenced: uninvolved lung tissue not adjacent to the tumor. These receptors came from a human donor with non-small cell lung cancer.

This clone has more than one count but fewer than ten. This chain joins TRBV27 and TRBJ2-1, with 11 nucleotides matching TRBD2. CDR3 size: 17 residues. Germline V gene lookup returns CDR1 MNHEY and CDR2 SMNVEV (reference sequence). Trimming at V came to 5 bases and at J to 0 bases, leaving 6 bases not matched to a gene. The CDR3 here is CASSGTSGGPSYNEQFF. The CDR3, as DNA: TGTGCCAGCAGTGGAACTAGCGGGGGCCCCTCCTACAATGAGCAGTTCTTC.

J is TRBJ2-2 and V is TRBV5-6, with a weak D call TRBD1 (6 bases). The CDR3 is 16 amino acids. Germline V gene data show CDR1 as SGHDT and CDR2 as YYEEEE. V lost 5 bases and J lost 0, with 14 bases in between. The DNA of the CDR3 is TGTGCCAGCAGTCGGGATGGGGGCGCGAACACCGGGGAGCTGTTTTTT. Translated, it gives CASSRDGGANTGELFF.

This rearrangement joins TRBV7-2 to TRBJ1-3, with D possibly matching TRBD1 (5 bases). V was shortened by 8 bases and J by 2 bases, with 13 bases between the two germline ends. The CDR3 totals 14 residues. CDR1 SGHTA and CDR2 FQGNSA come from the germline V gene. Written as DNA, the CDR3 is TGTGCCAGCGGTCACATGGGGGCTGGAAACACCATATATTTT. Translated: CASGHMGAGNTIYF.

This chain joins TRBV6-5 and TRBJ2-7; D may be TRBD1 or TRBD2 (5 bases each). V dropped 5 bases and J dropped 2 bases, with 10 bases sitting between them. The CDR3 sequence is 13 residues long. The germline V gene has CDR1 MNHEY and CDR2 SVGAGI. The CDR3 sequence: CASSEGRAYEQYF. The CDR3 bases are TGTGCCAGCAGTGAGGGCAGGGCCTACGAGCAGTACTTC.

The genes are TRBV5-6 and TRBJ2-2; TRBD2 agrees at 10 bases. Germline V gene data show CDR1 as SGHDT and CDR2 as YYEEEE. V trimming: 4 bases; J trimming: 5 bases; junction bases outside the gene matches: 14. The CDR3 sequence is 18 residues long. CDR3 sequence reads: CASSIASGGANDTGELFF. Here the CDR3 DNA reads TGTGCCAGCAGCATTGCGAGCGGGGGGGCCAATGATACCGGGGAGCTGTTTTTT.

The J gene is TRBJ1-6, the V gene TRBV5-1; TRBD1 agrees at 8 bases. CDR1 is SGHRS, CDR2 YFSETQ, per germline. CDR3 length: 17 amino acids. Germline trimming cut 3 bases from V and 6 bases from J; bases unmatched to any gene: 11. The CDR3 is CASSSIAGTGLNSPLHF. CDR3 DNA sequence: TGCGCCAGCAGCTCGATCGCCGGGACAGGCCTTAATTCACCCCTCCACTTT.

The chain recombines TRBV9 with TRBJ2-7, with D possibly matching TRBD2 (5 bases). Trimming took off 5 bases at V and 7 bases at J, with 13 bases between the two ends. This CDR3 has 12 amino acids. Germline lookup yields CDR1 SGDLS and CDR2 YYNGEE. The CDR3 region is CASRGETGEQYF. In nucleotides, the CDR3 is TGTGCCAGCAGGGGAGAAACTGGGGAGCAGTACTTC.

This chain uses TRBV7-1 with TRBJ2-7; 11 bases align to TRBD2. TRBV7-1 is an ORF for which the function is uncertain. J was trimmed by 3 bases and V by 4 bases; bases with no gene match: 14. The CDR3 is made up of 18 amino acids. The CDR3 DNA follows: TGTGCCAGCAGCTTAGCGACCACTAGCGGGAGAATCTACTACGAGCAGTACTTC. Its translation: CASSLATTSGRIYYEQYF.

The chain recombines TRBV27 with TRBJ1-2, with 7 bases fitting TRBD1. The CDR3 consists of 16 residues. V gave up 7 bases and J gave up 2 bases; unmatched junction bases: 13. The germline V gene has CDR1 MNHEY and CDR2 SMNVEV (reference sequence). CDR3 loop: CASTSWKTGLNYGYTF. As DNA, the CDR3 is TGTGCCAGCACTTCCTGGAAGACAGGGCTAAACTATGGCTACACCTTC.

This clone is a singleton in its sample. This chain connects TRBV5-6 to TRBJ1-1; possible D gene TRBD1, 5 bases. Trimming left V 2 bases short and J 1 base short, with 15 bases between. The CDR3 consists of 16 residues. The germline CDR1 and CDR2 sequences are SGHDT and YYEEEE. The CDR3 DNA follows: TGTGCCAGCAGCTTTTTAACCGGGACGGCGAACACTGAAGCTTTCTTT. Amino acids: CASSFLTGTANTEAFF.

This clone was detected a few times. The J gene is TRBJ2-5, the V gene TRBV5-4, with D perhaps matching TRBD1 or TRBD2 (5 bases each). The CDR3 extends over 15 amino acids. V gave up 2 bases and J gave up 7 bases, with 18 bases separating them. CDR1 is SGHNT, CDR2 YYREEE, per germline (reference sequence). DNA of the CDR3: TGTGCCAGCAGCTTAAAAGGGACCTTCCCGGGGACCCAGTACTTC. Residues: CASSLKGTFPGTQYF. Based on the CDR3 plus reference TRBV5-4 and TRBJ2-5, the full variable domain is ETGVTQSPTHLIKTRGQQVTLRCSSQSGHNTVSWYQQALGQGPQFIFQYYREEENGRGNFPPRFSGLQFPNYSSELNVNALELDDSALYLCASSLKGTFPGTQYFGPGTRLLVL.

This clone was counted a single time. The J gene is TRBJ2-5, the V gene TRBV5-5, with D tentatively TRBD2 (5 bases). Deletions cut 0 bases from V and 5 bases from J, with 8 bases between. The CDR3 has 13 amino acids. Germline-derived CDR1 and CDR2 are SGHKS and YYEKEE (reference sequence). CDR3 DNA sequence: TGTGCCAGCAGCTTGGACATAGCGGAGACCCAGTACTTC. It yields the protein CASSLDIAETQYF.

This clone was seen a few times. The chain is built from TRBV1 and TRBJ1-1; TRBD1, as called in the table, went unchecked against the DNA. TRBV1 is a known pseudogene. CDR3 length: 18 amino acids. The chain's CDR3 is CTSIKKGITRTGRAEAFF. CDR3 coding DNA: TGCACCAGCATCAAAAAGGGGATCACCCGGACAGGGCGGGCTGAAGCTTTCTTT.

This chain connects TRBV6-6 to TRBJ1-4; D ambiguous. V was pared by 4 bases and J by 7 bases, with 16 bases between. The CDR3 loop spans 15 amino acids. Looked up from germline, CDR1 is MNHNY and CDR2 is SVGAGI (reference sequence). As DNA, the CDR3 is TGTGCCAGCAGTTGGGAGTCAGCCCGCGCTGAAAAACTGTTTTTT. This encodes CASSWESARAEKLFF.

This clone was recorded a few times. This chain links TRBV5-8 with TRBJ1-2, with TRBD1 matching over 7 bases. The CDR3 has 15 amino acids. With V trimmed by 0 bases and J by 1 base, 3 bases remained unmatched. Germline CDR1 and CDR2: SGHTS and YDEGEE. The CDR3 nucleotides are TGTGCCAGCAGCTTGGAGGGGGCGTTTAACTATGGCTACACCTTC. It yields the protein CASSLEGAFNYGYTF.

The CDR3 spells CASTPLGRFRETQYF. As DNA, the CDR3 is TGTGCCAGCACCCCCTTAGGACGGTTTCGGGAGACCCAGTACTTC. The chain couples TRBV28 to TRBJ2-5; D gene ambiguous. Looked up from germline, CDR1 is MDHEN and CDR2 is SYDVKM. The CDR3 extends over 15 amino acids. The V gene lost 7 bases and the J gene lost 5 bases, with 20 bases spanning the gap. Full variable domain (outside the CDR3, taken from reference TRBV28 and TRBJ2-5): DVKVTQSSRYLVKRTGEKVFLECVQDMDHENMFWYRQDPGLGLRLIYFSYDVKMKEKGDIPEGYSVSREKKERFSLILESASTNQTSMYLCASTPLGRFRETQYFGPGTRLLVL.

This clone was observed a single time. This chain joins TRBV29-1 and TRBJ2-1; the match to TRBD2 covers 10 bases. The CDR3 extends over 14 amino acids. Germline trimming cut 7 bases from V and 3 bases from J; bases unmatched to any gene: 6. Germline CDR1 reads SQVTM; CDR2 reads ANQGSEA. DNA of the CDR3: TGCAGCGCCAGGACTAGCGGTTTCTACAATGAGCAGTTCTTC. Encoded protein: CSARTSGFYNEQFF.

In regard to this clone: The junction shows a germline mismatch at one end, possibly a read error. The chain combines TRBV5-1 with TRBJ1-1, with 12 bases identical to TRBD1. The germline gives CDR1 SGHRS, CDR2 YFSETQ. This CDR3 contains 14 residues. The CDR3 is CASSPGTGGELLFF. The CDR3 DNA follows: TGCGCCAGCAGCCCCGGGACAGGGGGCGAGTTACTATTTTTT.

The rearrangement uses TRBV9 and TRBJ2-1, with 8 bases matching TRBD2. The CDR3 runs 16 residues. V trimming: 4 bases; J trimming: 4 bases; junction bases outside the gene matches: 10. CDR1 is SGDLS, CDR2 YYNGEE, per germline. CDR3: CASSPIARGGYNEQFF. In DNA, the CDR3 is TGTGCCAGCAGCCCCATCGCCCGGGGGGGGTACAATGAGCAGTTCTTC.

This chain links TRBV18 with TRBJ2-2; D remains unclear. This CDR3 comprises 13 residues. Trimming cost V 1 base and J 3 bases, with 3 bases left between them. Germline V gives CDR1 KGHSH, CDR2 LQKENI. The CDR3 is CASSPLDTGELFF. CDR3 DNA sequence: TGTGCCAGCTCACCACTAGACACCGGGGAGCTGTTTTTT.

The chain links TRBV19 to TRBJ2-5; D uncertain. Germline V lookup: CDR1 LNHDA, CDR2 SQIVND (reference sequence). V was cut by 3 bases and J by 3 bases, with 11 bases left in between. This CDR3 region has 14 residues. The CDR3 reads CASSILGLEETQYF. DNA for the CDR3: TGTGCCAGTAGTATCCTCGGGTTAGAAGAGACCCAGTACTTC.

The chain employs TRBV6-1 and TRBJ2-2; tentative D call: TRBD2 (7 bases). Between the trimmed V and J ends, which lost 0 bases and 8 bases, there was a span of 13 bases. Germline CDR1 reads MNHNS; CDR2 reads SASEGT. This CDR3 has 15 amino acids. The CDR3 DNA sequence: TGTGCCAGCAGTGAAGCGGCGGGGGCAGAAGGGGAGCTGTTTTTT. It codes for CASSEAAGAEGELFF.

CDR3 sequence reads: CASSIVRGPRDTQYF. DNA for the CDR3: TGTGCCAGTAGTATAGTGAGGGGTCCTAGAGATACGCAGTATTTT. The rearrangement links TRBV19 to TRBJ2-3; either TRBD1 or TRBD2 may fit D (5 bases each). This CDR3 spans 15 amino acids. Germline loops: CDR1 LNHDA, CDR2 SQIVND (reference sequence). Trimming cost V 1 base and J 5 bases, with 13 bases left between them.

The chain has TRBV9 and TRBJ2-7, with 10 bases that match TRBD1. The ends lost 4 bases at V and 5 bases at J; junction bases unmatched: 3. This CDR3 region has 13 residues. CDR1 SGDLS and CDR2 YYNGEE come from the germline V gene. CDR3 nucleotide sequence: TGTGCCAGCAGCTCGACAGGGGGCGACGAGCAGTACTTC. Protein sequence: CASSSTGGDEQYF.

The chain couples TRBV2 to TRBJ2-2; D unresolved. With 4 bases removed from V and 7 bases from J, the gap between germline ends came to 10 bases. The germline V gene encodes CDR1 SNHLY and CDR2 FYNNEI. The CDR3 is 13 residues long. The CDR3 protein is CASSARPGGELFF. The CDR3 DNA reads as TGTGCCAGCAGTGCGCGGCCAGGCGGGGAGCTGTTTTTT.

The chain joins TRBV6-1 to TRBJ2-7; 11 positions agree with TRBD2. CDR3 length: 16 residues. The germline CDR1 and CDR2 sequences are MNHNS and SASEGT. Trimming took 4 bases from V and 0 from J; bases not matched to a gene: 5. The CDR3 loop is CASSVTGTSGSYEQYF. The CDR3 DNA is TGTGCCAGCAGTGTAACCGGGACTAGCGGCTCCTACGAGCAGTACTTC.